This TCR beta chain is drawn from a study of regulatory T cells in long-lasting Graves disease. Time point here: newly diagnosed GD, antithyroid drugs for less than 3 months. PBMCs provided the RNA from which the TCR library was made. EDTA tubes collected nine milliliters of peripheral blood. Regarding the study as a whole: Peripheral blood alone, not thyroid tissue, underwent study.

TCR beta libraries were built with iRepertoire HTBI primers and Arm-PCR of CDR3 regions. MiXCR, run by TCRdb on the multiplex PCR reads, gives a single entry per CDR3 protein. This sample has about 530,000 distinct CDR3 sequences; 16% occur once, and the top ten carry roughly 25%. This clonotype occurred a few times. Its antigen is unknown. The sample also formed part of further work on T cells in Graves' hyperthyroidism and ophthalmopathy. Per that paper: HTBI primers were the set used in a first-round RT-PCR of the TCR CDR3. Ophthalmopathy got predicted by the model a median about 6.5 months before its onset.

This receptor was taken from a woman aged 40 to 65 with Graves disease. The sample consisted of peripheral blood mononuclear cells (PBMCs), taken at new diagnosis, from a patient treated with antithyroid drugs.

Written as DNA, the CDR3 is TGTGCCACCTTGGACTCGTCGGGGCAGTTCTTC. Its translation is CATLDSSGQFF. The rearrangement uses TRBV10-3 and TRBJ2-1; possible D gene TRBD2, 5 bases. Trimming took 10 bases from V and 12 from J, leaving 16 bases between them. The CDR3 length is 11 residues. Germline V lookup: CDR1 ENHRY, CDR2 SYGVKD.